This T cell receptor (beta chain) was profiled in a study of blood T cell repertoires in COVID-19. For the study at large: There were acute and convalescent COVID-19 samples, and they came from the United States, Italy and Spain.

In the authors' workflow: How many nucleated cells were present was estimated from reference gene primer amplification. Clones were read by immunoSEQ multiplex PCR, and TCRdb kept only the in-frame ones, dropping some. From that table come the V and J calls and clone size; the DNA was used to work out D and trimming. This sample carries a few hundred thousand clones, approximately 88% of them seen once, and the ten largest clones take roughly 4%. The CDR3 has 12 residues. Germline CDR1 SGHTA, CDR2 FQGTGA. Trimming left V 0 bases short and J 6 bases short, with 5 bases between. The rearrangement uses TRBV7-3 and TRBJ2-5; D remains ambiguous. What was sequenced was peripheral blood. The sequence derives from a woman aged 50 to 60 with active or convalescent COVID-19. DNA of the CDR3: TGTGCCAGCAGCTTAACGGGCAAGACCCAGTACTTC. Translating it yields CASSLTGKTQYF.